Included here is one T cell receptor (beta chain) sequence, with context. In the study's own analysis: Estimation of nucleated cell counts relied on the amplification of reference gene primers. The protocol was immunoSEQ multiplex PCR, while the TCRdb copy is restricted to in-frame clones and leaves out a portion. V, J and clone size derive from that table, while D and trimming were established from the DNA sequence. The sample lists about 87,000 clones; around 85% were seen once. The data derive from a study of blood T cell repertoires in COVID-19. As for the study in general: T cells, B-cell-depleted T cells, or PBMCs supplied cDNA or gDNA.

The CDR3 covers 12 residues. Germline CDR1 MNHEY, CDR2 SVGEGT. V was clipped by 4 bases and J by 1 base, with 5 bases between them. The chain uses TRBV6-2 or TRBV6-3 and TRBJ2-7, with D unclear. The sequencing input was peripheral blood. The TCR sequence derives from an elderly woman with COVID-19, enrolled during active disease. For the CDR3, the DNA is TGTGCCAGCAGTTCCGTTTCCTACGAGCAGTACTTC. This translates into CASSSVSYEQYF.